These T cell receptor beta chains were read from a single sample in a study of technical replicates of blood from a handful of donors. Produced via immunoSEQ multiplex PCR; TCRdb's table is partial and in-frame only. The sample has roughly 81,000 clones, less than 98% seen once. Sequenced material: T cells isolated from PBMCs. The receptors were gathered from a human donor in good health. Both conserved end residues are part of each CDR3. A D gene is named only where the DNA matches it firmly.

v_call	d_call	j_call	cdr3_aa
TRBV19	.	TRBJ1-5	CASSIWRNQPQHF
TRBV11-3	.	TRBJ1-2	CASSLPSGGRYTF
TRBV9	TRBD1	TRBJ1-2	CASSVAEGADYGYTF
TRBV7-9	TRBD1	TRBJ1-1	CASSPRDRKNTEAFF
TRBV30	.	TRBJ2-5	CAWSVLVQETQYF
TRBV5-1	.	TRBJ1-2	CASRTSNYGYTF
TRBV2	TRBD1	TRBJ1-2	CASSVKPGRTGYYGYTF
TRBV10-3	TRBD2	TRBJ2-3	CAISQLGLAVSTDTQYF
TRBV28	TRBD1	TRBJ2-5	CASSSLTGVGEETQYF
TRBV6-5	TRBD1	TRBJ2-7	CASRKQGAQGYEQYF
TRBV7-9	.	TRBJ2-1	CASSLLGERNEQFF